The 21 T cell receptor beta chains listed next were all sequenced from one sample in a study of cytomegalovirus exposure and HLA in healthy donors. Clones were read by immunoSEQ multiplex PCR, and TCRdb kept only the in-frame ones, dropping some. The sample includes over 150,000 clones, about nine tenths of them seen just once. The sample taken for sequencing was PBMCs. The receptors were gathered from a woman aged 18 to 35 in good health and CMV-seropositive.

As DNA, the CDR3 is TGTGCCAGCAGCTCCCTTTCCCTCGAGGAAAAACTGTTTTTT. It specifies CASSSLSLEEKLFF. The chain uses TRBV5-6 and TRBJ1-4, with unresolved D. V was trimmed by 3 bases and J by 8 bases, leaving 14 bases between them. Germline CDR1 is SGHDT and CDR2 is YYEEEE. The CDR3 contains 14 residues.

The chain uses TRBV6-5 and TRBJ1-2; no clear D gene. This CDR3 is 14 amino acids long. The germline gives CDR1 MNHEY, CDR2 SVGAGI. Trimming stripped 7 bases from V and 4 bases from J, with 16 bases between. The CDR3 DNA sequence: TGTGCCAGCACCGAGCCGCCCGAGAGCTATGGCTACACCTTC. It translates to CASTEPPESYGYTF.

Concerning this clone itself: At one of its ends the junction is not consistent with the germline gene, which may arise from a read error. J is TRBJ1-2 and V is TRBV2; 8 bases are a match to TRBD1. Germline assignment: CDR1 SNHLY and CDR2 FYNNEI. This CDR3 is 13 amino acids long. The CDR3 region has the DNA TGTGCCAGCAGCGAAGCAGGGGGCGATGGCTACACCTTC. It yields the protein CASSEAGGDGYTF.

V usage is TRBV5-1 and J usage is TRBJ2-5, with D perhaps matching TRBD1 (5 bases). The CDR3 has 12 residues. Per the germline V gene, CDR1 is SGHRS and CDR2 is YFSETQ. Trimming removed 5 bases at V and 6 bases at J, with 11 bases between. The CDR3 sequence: CASRGVGKTQYF. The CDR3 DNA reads TGCGCCAGCAGAGGGGTAGGCAAGACCCAGTACTTC. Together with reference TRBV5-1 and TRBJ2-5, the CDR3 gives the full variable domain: KAGVTQTPRYLIKTRGQQVTLSCSPISGHRSVSWYQQTPGQGLQFLFEYFSETQRNKGNFPGRFSGRQFSNSRSEMNVSTLELGDSALYLCASRGVGKTQYFGPGTRLLVL.

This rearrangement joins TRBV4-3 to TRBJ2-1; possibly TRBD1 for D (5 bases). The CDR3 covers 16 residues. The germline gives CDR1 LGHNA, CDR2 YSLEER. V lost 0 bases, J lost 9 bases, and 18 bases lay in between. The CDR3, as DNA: TGCGCCAGCAGCCAAGATGACCAGGGTAGGGCAGGTGAGCAGTTCTTC. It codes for CASSQDDQGRAGEQFF.

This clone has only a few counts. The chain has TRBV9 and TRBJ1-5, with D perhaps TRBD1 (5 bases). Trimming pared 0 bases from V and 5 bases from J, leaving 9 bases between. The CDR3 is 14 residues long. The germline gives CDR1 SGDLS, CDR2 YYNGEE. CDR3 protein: CASSVDDSYQPQHF. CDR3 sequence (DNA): TGTGCCAGCAGCGTAGATGACAGCTATCAGCCCCAGCATTTT.

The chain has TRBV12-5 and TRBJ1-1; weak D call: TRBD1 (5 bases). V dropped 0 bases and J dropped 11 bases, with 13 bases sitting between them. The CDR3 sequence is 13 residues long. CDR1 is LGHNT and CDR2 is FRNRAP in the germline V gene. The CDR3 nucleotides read TGTGCTAGTGGTTTGGTCGGTACAGGTCCGGCTTTCTTT. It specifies CASGLVGTGPAFF.

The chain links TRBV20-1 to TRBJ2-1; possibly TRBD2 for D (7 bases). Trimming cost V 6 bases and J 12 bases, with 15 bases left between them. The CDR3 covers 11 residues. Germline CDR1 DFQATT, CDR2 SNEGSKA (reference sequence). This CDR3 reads CSAGGALGQFF. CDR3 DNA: TGCAGTGCAGGGGGGGCCCTCGGGCAGTTCTTC.

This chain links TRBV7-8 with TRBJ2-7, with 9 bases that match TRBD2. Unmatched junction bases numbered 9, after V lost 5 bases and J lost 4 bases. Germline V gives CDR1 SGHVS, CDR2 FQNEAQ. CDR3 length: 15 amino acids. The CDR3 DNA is TGTGCCAGCAGCCAGACAGCGGGAGGACTATACGAGCAGTACTTC. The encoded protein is CASSQTAGGLYEQYF.

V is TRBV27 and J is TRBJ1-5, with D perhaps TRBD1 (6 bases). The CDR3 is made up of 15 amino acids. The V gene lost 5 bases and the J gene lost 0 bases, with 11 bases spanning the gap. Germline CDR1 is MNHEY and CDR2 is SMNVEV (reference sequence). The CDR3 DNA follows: TGTGCCAGCAGTCCCGGGACACCTAGCAATCAGCCCCAGCATTTT. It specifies CASSPGTPSNQPQHF.

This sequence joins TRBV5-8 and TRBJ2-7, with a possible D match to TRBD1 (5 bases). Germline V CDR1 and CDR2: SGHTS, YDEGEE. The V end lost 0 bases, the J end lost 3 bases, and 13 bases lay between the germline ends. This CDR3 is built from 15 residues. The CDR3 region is CASSLGAWGSYEQYF. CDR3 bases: TGTGCCAGCAGCTTGGGGGCTTGGGGCAGCTACGAGCAGTACTTC.

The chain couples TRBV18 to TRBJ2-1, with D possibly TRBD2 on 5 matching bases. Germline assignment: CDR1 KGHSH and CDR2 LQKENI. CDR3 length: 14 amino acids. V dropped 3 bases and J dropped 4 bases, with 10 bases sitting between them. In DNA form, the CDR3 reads TGTGCCAGCTCACCGATGACTACTTACAATGAGCAGTTCTTC. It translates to CASSPMTTYNEQFF.

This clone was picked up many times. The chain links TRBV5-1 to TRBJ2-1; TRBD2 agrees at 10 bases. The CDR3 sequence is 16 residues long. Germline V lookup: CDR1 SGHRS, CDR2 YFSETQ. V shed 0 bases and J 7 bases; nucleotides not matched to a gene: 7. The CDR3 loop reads CASSLAGQREGNEQFF. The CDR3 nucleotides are TGCGCCAGCAGCTTGGCAGGCCAGCGGGAGGGAAATGAGCAGTTCTTC.

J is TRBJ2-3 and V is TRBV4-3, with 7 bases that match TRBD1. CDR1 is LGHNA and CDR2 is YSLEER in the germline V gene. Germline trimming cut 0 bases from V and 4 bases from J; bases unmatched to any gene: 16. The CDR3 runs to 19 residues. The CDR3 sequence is CASSQEIARRQGAADTQYF. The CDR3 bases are TGCGCCAGCAGCCAAGAGATAGCAAGGAGACAGGGTGCGGCAGATACGCAGTATTTT.

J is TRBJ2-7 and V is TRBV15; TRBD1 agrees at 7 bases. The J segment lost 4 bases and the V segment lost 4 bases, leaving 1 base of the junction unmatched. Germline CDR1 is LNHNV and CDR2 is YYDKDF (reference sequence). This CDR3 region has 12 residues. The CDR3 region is CATSKTGYEQYF. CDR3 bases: TGTGCCACCAGCAAGACAGGGTACGAGCAGTACTTC.

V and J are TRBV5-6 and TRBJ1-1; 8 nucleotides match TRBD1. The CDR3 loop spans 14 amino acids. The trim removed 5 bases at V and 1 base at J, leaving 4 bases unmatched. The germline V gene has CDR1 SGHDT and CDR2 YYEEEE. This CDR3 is CASRWTGSNTEAFF. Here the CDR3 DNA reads TGTGCCAGCAGATGGACAGGGTCGAACACTGAAGCTTTCTTT. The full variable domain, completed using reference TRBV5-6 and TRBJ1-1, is DAGVTQSPTHLIKTRGQQVTLRCSPKSGHDTVSWYQQALGQGPQFIFQYYEEEERQRGNFPDRFSGHQFPNYSSELNVNALLLGDSALYLCASRWTGSNTEAFFGQGTRLTVV.

In nucleotides, the CDR3 is TGTGCCTGGAGCCGGGACAGCTACTACGAGCAGTACTTC. This gives the protein CAWSRDSYYEQYF. V and J are TRBV30 and TRBJ2-7, with 7 positions matching TRBD1. Germline-derived CDR1 and CDR2 are GTSNPN and SVGIG (reference sequence). Trimming at V came to 3 bases and at J to 3 bases, leaving 5 bases not matched to a gene. The CDR3 sequence is 13 residues long.

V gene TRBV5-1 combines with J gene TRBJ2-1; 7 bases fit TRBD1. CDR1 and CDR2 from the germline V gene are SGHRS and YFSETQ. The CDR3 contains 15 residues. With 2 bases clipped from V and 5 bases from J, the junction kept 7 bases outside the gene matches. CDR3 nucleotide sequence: TGCGCCAGCAGCTTTTTAACAGGGGCCCACAATGAGCAGTTCTTC. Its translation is CASSFLTGAHNEQFF.

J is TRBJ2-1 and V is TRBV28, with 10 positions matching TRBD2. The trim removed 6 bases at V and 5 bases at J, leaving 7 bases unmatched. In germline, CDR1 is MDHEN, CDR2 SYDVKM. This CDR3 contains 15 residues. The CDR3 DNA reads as TGTGCCAGCAGGCTAGCGGGAGTGGGGGACAATGAGCAGTTCTTC. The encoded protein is CASRLAGVGDNEQFF.

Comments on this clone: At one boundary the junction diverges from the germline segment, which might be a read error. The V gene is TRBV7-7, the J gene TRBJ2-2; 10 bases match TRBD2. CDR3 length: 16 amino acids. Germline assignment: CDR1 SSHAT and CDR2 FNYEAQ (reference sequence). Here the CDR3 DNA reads TGTGCTAGCAGCCCCTCTAGCGGGAGCCTCACCGGGGAGCTGTTTTTT. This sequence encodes CASSPSSGSLTGELFF.

The CDR3 protein is CASSGTSGRSSEQYF. CDR3 DNA sequence: TGTGCCAGCAGCGGGACTAGCGGGAGATCGTCCGAGCAGTACTTC. This chain connects TRBV7-8 to TRBJ2-7; 14 bases match TRBD2. The germline CDR1 and CDR2 sequences are SGHVS and FQNEAQ. CDR3 size: 15 residues. The ends lost 5 bases at V and 6 bases at J; junction bases unmatched: 6.